What follows describes a single T cell receptor beta chain. This sample was included in a study of lymphopenia after photon versus proton radiotherapy. The table came from immunoSEQ multiplex PCR; TCRdb's copy has only in-frame clones and leaves some out. The profile shows some 16,000 clones, roughly 88% of them singletons. Germline lookup yields CDR1 MNHEY and CDR2 SVGAGI. V was clipped by 2 bases and J by 5 bases, with 12 bases between them. CDR3 length equals 14 residues. Material: peripheral blood, obtained from a patient treated with proton-based radiotherapy. The TCR comes from a man between 65 and 85 years old with pancreatic cancer. The V call is TRBV6-5, the J call TRBJ1-1; TRBD1 is a possible D gene (5 bases). The CDR3 bases are TGTGCCAGCAGTTACAGCCGAGAGGGGACTGAAGCTTTCTTT. As protein: CASSYSREGTEAFF.